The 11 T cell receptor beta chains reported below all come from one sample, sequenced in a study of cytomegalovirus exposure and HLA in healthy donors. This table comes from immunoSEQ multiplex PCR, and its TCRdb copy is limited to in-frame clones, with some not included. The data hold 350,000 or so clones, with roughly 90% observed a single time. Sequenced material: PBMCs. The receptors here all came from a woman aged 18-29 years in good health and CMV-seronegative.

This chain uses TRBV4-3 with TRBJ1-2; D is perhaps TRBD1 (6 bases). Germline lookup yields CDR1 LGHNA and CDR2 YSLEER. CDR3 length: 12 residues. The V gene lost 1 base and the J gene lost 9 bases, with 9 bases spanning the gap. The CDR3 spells CASSQGGGRYTF. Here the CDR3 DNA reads TGCGCCAGCAGCCAAGGGGGGGGCCGCTACACCTTC.

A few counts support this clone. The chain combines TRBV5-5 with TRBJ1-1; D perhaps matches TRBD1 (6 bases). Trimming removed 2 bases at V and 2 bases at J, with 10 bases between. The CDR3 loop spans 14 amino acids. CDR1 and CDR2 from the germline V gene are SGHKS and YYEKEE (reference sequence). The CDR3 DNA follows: TGTGCCAGCAGCTTACAGGGAGCCAACACTGAAGCTTTCTTT. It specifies CASSLQGANTEAFF.

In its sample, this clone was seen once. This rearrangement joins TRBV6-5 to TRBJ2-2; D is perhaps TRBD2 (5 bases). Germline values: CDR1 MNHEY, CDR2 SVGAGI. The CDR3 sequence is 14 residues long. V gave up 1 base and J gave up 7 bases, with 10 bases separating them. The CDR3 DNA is TGTGCCAGCAGTTACTTCTCGGGGTACGGGGAGCTGTTTTTT. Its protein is CASSYFSGYGELFF.

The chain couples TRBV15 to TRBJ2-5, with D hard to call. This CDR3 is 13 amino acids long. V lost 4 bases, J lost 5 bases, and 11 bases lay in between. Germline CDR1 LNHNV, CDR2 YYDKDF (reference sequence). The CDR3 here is CATSIQLSETQYF. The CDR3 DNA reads TGTGCCACCAGCATCCAGCTTAGCGAGACCCAGTACTTC.

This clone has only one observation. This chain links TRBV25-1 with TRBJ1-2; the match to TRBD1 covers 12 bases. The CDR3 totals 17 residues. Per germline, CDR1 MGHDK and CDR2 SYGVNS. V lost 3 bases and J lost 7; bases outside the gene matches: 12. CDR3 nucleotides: TGTGCCAGCAGTGATTCCCCCGGGACAGGGGGCCGAGGTGGCTACACCTTC. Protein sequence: CASSDSPGTGGRGGYTF.

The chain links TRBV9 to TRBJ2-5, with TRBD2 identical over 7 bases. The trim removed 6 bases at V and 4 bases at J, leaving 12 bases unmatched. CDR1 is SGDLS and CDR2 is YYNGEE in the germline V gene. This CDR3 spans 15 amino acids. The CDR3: CASTAGPMSGETQYF. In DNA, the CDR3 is TGTGCCAGCACAGCGGGACCCATGTCGGGAGAGACCCAGTACTTC.

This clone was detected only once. CDR3 sequence: CATSGRGQYTGELFF. The CDR3 nucleotides are TGTGCCACCTCGGGACGGGGACAGTACACCGGGGAGCTGTTTTTT. The rearrangement uses TRBV6-6 and TRBJ2-2, with 7 bases aligning to TRBD1. CDR3 size: 15 residues. With V trimmed by 10 bases and J by 3 bases, 11 bases remained unmatched. The germline CDR1 and CDR2 sequences are MNHNY and SVGAGI (reference sequence).

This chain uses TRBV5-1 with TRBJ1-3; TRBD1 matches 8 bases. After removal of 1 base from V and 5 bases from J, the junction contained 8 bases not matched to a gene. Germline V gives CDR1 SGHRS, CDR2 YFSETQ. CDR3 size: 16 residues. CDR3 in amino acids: CASSLFATGARNTIYF. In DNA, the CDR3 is TGCGCCAGCAGCTTGTTTGCGACAGGGGCTCGAAACACCATATATTTT.

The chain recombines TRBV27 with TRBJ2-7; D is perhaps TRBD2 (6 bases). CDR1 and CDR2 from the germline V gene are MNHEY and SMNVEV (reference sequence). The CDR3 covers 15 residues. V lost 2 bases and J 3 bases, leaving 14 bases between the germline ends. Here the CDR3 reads CASSLISSAHYEQYF. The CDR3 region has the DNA TGTGCCAGCAGTTTAATTTCTAGCGCCCACTACGAGCAGTACTTC.

In DNA form, the CDR3 reads TGTGCCAGCAGCTTAGGTCTCCAGGGCGGCAATCAGCCCCAGCATTTT. Translation gives CASSLGLQGGNQPQHF. This rearrangement joins TRBV11-2 to TRBJ1-5, with D perhaps matching TRBD1 (5 bases). The CDR3 covers 16 residues. Per germline, CDR1 SGHAT and CDR2 FQNNGV. V lost 1 base and J lost 2, with 12 bases in between.

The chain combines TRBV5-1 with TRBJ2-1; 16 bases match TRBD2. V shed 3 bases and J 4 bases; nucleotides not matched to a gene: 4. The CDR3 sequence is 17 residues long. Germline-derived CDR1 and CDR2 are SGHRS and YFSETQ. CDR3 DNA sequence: TGCGCCAGCAGCTCAGGGACTAGCGGGAGGGGTTACAATGAGCAGTTCTTC. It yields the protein CASSSGTSGRGYNEQFF.